This T cell receptor (beta chain) originates from a study of OX40 agonist ivuxolimab in advanced cancers. Study-wide context: The dose-escalation cohort had hepatocellular carcinoma, melanoma, renal cell or head and neck cancer.

Measured with immunoSEQ multiplex PCR; TCRdb has only the in-frame clones, and not every one. This table has about 64,000 clones, roughly 82% appearing once. The sample here was CD4+ or CD8+ T cells sorted from blood, taken in a trial of the OX40 agonist ivuxolimab. The sequence was collected from an adult with an advanced solid tumor such as melanoma, head and neck, liver or kidney cancer.

The CDR3 reads CASSPLRASTDTQYF. In DNA form, the CDR3 reads TGTGCCAGCAGCCCCCTTCGGGCTAGCACAGATACGCAGTATTTT. This sequence joins TRBV11-2 and TRBJ2-3; D is uncertain. CDR3 length equals 15 residues. Per the germline V gene, CDR1 is SGHAT and CDR2 is FQNNGV. V was clipped by 5 bases and J by 0 bases, with 12 bases between them.